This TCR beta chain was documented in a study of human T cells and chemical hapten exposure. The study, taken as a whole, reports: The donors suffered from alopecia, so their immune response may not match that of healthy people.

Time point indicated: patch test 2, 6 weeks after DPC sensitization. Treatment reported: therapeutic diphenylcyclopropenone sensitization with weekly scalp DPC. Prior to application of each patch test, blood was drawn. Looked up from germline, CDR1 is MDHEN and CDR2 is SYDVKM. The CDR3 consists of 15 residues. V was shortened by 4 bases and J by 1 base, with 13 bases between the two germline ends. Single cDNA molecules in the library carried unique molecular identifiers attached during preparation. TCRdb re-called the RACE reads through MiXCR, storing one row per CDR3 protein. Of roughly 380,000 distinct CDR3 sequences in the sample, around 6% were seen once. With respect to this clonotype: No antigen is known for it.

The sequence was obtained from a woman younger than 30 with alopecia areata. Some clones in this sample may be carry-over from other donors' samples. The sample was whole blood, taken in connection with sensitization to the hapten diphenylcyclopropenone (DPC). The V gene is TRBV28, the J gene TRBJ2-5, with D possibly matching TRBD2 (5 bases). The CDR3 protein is CASSSGSVSQETQYF. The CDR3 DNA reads TGTGCCAGCAGTTCGGGGTCGGTTAGCCAAGAGACCCAGTACTTC.